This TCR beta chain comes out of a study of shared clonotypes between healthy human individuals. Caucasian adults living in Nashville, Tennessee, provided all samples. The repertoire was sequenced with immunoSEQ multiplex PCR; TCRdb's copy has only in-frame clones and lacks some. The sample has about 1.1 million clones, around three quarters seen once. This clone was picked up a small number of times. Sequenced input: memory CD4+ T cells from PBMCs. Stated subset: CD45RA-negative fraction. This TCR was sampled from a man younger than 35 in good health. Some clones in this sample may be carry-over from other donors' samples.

CDR3 bases: TGTGCCAGTAGTATAGTCGGCAGGCAAACCTACGAGCAGTACTTC. Protein sequence: CASSIVGRQTYEQYF. The chain is built from TRBV19 and TRBJ2-7; D uncertain. This CDR3 is 15 amino acids long. From germline, CDR1 is LNHDA and CDR2 SQIVND (reference sequence). Trimming shortened V by 1 base and J by 2 bases, and 12 bases separated the two germline ends.